The rows below give T cell receptor beta chains drawn from one sample of a study of T cells in Graves' hyperthyroidism and ophthalmopathy. TCRdb re-derived calls from the multiplex PCR reads in MiXCR, one entry per CDR3 protein. The sample includes approximately 590,000 distinct CDR3 sequences, 15% to 18% of them seen just once. The sample comprised blood. Every receptor here comes from a woman between 25 and 40 years old with Graves' hyperthyroidism. CDR3s include the opening cysteine and the closing phenylalanine or tryptophan. D genes are given only for firm matches. Size is stated for part of the rows, as once, few or many counts, or as a class when the clone is expanded.

TRBD2 TRBJ2-3 many TRBV6-1 TGTGCCAGCAAAGAGGTGGAGGCGCTAGCGGGAGTAGCAGATACGCAGTATTTT CASKEVEALAGVADTQYF
TRBD2 TRBJ2-1 many TRBV5-1 TGCGCCAGCAGCTTGGTTACGGGAGGGGGCAATGAGCAGTTCTTC CASSLVTGGGNEQFF
. TRBJ2-1 many TRBV20-1 TGCAGTGCTAGGTCTAGCCTTTCCTCCTACAATGAGCAGTTCTTC CSARSSLSSYNEQFF
TRBD1 TRBJ2-7 . TRBV6-2/TRBV6-3 TGTGCCAGCAGTTACTCGATTGACAGGGTTTGGTACGAGCAGTACTTC CASSYSIDRVWYEQYF
. TRBJ1-4 . TRBV7-3 TGTGCCAGCAGCTTAAACAGGGCCGAAAAACTGTTTTTT CASSLNRAEKLFF
TRBD2 TRBJ2-5 many TRBV11-1 TGTGCCAGCAGCTCCACTAGCGGGGAACAAGAGACCCAGTACTTC CASSSTSGEQETQYF
. TRBJ2-7 many TRBV20-1 TGCGGACTTGTTGGGGGACTTCGGGAGCAGTACTTC CGLVGGLREQYF
TRBD1 TRBJ1-2 few TRBV19 TGTGCCAGTAGTATCTTCGGACAGGGCTACTATGGCTACACCTTC CASSIFGQGYYGYTF
. TRBJ2-5 . TRBV6-1 TGTGCCAGCAGTAGAACCAAGGGGGAGACCCAGTACTTC CASSRTKGETQYF
TRBD2 TRBJ2-2 . TRBV5-4 TGTGCCAGCAGCTCGACGCTAGCGGGAGCGGACACCGGGGAGCTGTTTTTT CASSSTLAGADTGELFF
. TRBJ2-1 many TRBV5-1 TGCGCCAGCAGCTTGGAGGTCATTCGAAATGAGCAGTTCTTC CASSLEVIRNEQFF
. TRBJ2-1 many TRBV2 TGTGCCAGCGGGTTGACGGGGAACAATGAGCAGTTCTTC CASGLTGNNEQFF
TRBD1 TRBJ2-7 . TRBV6-1 TGTGCCAGGACAGAGGACAGGTCCTACGAGCAGTACTTC CARTEDRSYEQYF
. TRBJ1-1 many TRBV7-9 TGTGCCAGCAGCTTAGGGGCAGGAGAGAACACTGAAGCTTTCTTT CASSLGAGENTEAFF
. TRBJ1-2 many TRBV3-1 TGTGCCAGCAGCCAACTAACTCAGGATGGCTACACCTTC CASSQLTQDGYTF
TRBD2 TRBJ2-3 many TRBV18 TGTGCCAGCTCAGGACTAGCCAGCACAGATACGCAGTATTTT CASSGLASTDTQYF
. TRBJ2-7 many TRBV7-8 TGTGCCAGCAGCCCAGGGACATCGAGGAACTACGAGCAGTACTTC CASSPGTSRNYEQYF
TRBD1 TRBJ2-1 . TRBV19 TGTGCCAGTAGTAAAGGACAGGGCTTTTTGGGTGAGCAGTTCTTC CASSKGQGFLGEQFF
. TRBJ1-1 . TRBV5-1 TGCGCCAGCAGCCCACAGGTTTCGAACACTGAAGCTTTCTTT CASSPQVSNTEAFF
. TRBJ2-5 many TRBV10-3 TGTGCCATCAGCAGGAGTAGGGACTCAGAGACCCAGTACTTC CAISRSRDSETQYF
TRBD1 TRBJ2-6 . TRBV6-1 TGTGCCAGCAGTCCCGGGGACAGGGAACCCTCTGGGGCCAACGTCCTGACTTTC CASSPGDREPSGANVLTF
. TRBJ2-1 . TRBV29-1 TGCAGCGTTGTATTTGGCACCCCCTACAATGAGCAGTTCTTC CSVVFGTPYNEQFF
TRBD1 TRBJ2-1 many TRBV12-3/TRBV12-4 TGTGCCAGCAGCCAACGAACAGGGGGTTCTGATTACAATGAGCAGTTCTTC CASSQRTGGSDYNEQFF
TRBD1 TRBJ1-5 few TRBV18 TGTGCCAGCTCACTTACAGGGGCCTACAATCAGCCCCAGCATTTT CASSLTGAYNQPQHF
. TRBJ2-1 . TRBV25-1 TGTGCCAGCAGTCCTCCCAATAGAGGGGTCAATGAGCAGTTCTTC CASSPPNRGVNEQFF
. TRBJ1-1 many TRBV20-1 TGCAGTGCTAGAGATCGTGAGACAGGACCTGAAGCTTTCTTT CSARDRETGPEAFF
TRBD2 TRBJ2-3 . TRBV10-3 TGTGCCATTTTAGCGGGAGATTCAGATACGCAGTATTTT CAILAGDSDTQYF
. TRBJ2-1 many TRBV20-1 TGCAGTGCTAGCGGGAGTCTTTACAATGAGCAGTTCTTC CSASGSLYNEQFF
TRBD1 TRBJ1-4 many TRBV20-1 TGCAGTGCTAGCTATGACAGGGTTGAAAAACTGTTTTTT CSASYDRVEKLFF
. TRBJ2-2 many TRBV2 TGTGCCAGCAGTGATAAAAGTACGAACACCGGGGAGCTGTTTTTT CASSDKSTNTGELFF
. TRBJ2-3 many TRBV20-1 TGCAGTGCTAGCGGGTTAGGAGATACGCAGTATTTT CSASGLGDTQYF
TRBD2 TRBJ2-3 . TRBV20-1 TGCAGTGCTTACCCCGGACTAGCGGGAGTTCCTGGTGGCACAGATACGCAGTATTTT CSAYPGLAGVPGGTDTQYF
. TRBJ1-1 many TRBV20-1 TGCAGTGTTAAGGGCGTGAGACTTGACACTGAAGCTTTCTTT CSVKGVRLDTEAFF
TRBD1 TRBJ1-1 many TRBV29-1 TGCAGCGTTGAAACAGGGGTCACTGAAGCTTTCTTT CSVETGVTEAFF
. TRBJ2-2 few TRBV6-5 TGTGCCAGCAGTTACTCGACGTCAGGGAACACCGGGGAGCTGTTTTTT CASSYSTSGNTGELFF
. TRBJ1-1 few TRBV30 TGTGCCTGGAGTCCCGCCTCGAACGCTGAAGCTTTCTTT CAWSPASNAEAFF
. TRBJ2-2 many TRBV2 TGTGCCAGCAGAGCTGAGCGCCCAGACACCGGGGAGCTGTTTTTT CASRAERPDTGELFF
. TRBJ2-7 . TRBV6-1 TGTGCCAGCAGTAGGGGGACGAGGGGAATCTACGAGCAGTACTTC CASSRGTRGIYEQYF